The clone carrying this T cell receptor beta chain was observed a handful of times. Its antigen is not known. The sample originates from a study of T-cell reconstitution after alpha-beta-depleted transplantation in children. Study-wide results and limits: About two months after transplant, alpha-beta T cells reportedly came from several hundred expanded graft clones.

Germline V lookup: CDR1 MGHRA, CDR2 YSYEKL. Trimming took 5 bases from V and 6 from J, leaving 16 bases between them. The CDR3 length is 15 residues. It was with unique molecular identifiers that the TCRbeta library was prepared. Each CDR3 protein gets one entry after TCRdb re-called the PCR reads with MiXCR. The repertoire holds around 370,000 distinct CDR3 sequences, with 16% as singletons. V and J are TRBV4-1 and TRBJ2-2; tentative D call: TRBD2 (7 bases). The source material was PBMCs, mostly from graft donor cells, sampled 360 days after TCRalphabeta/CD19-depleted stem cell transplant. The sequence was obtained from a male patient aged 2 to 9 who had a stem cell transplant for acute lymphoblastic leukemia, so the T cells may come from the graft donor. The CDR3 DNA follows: TGCGCCAGCAGCGCCCGCCAGGGGAGGGCCGGGGAGCTGTTTTTT. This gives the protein CASSARQGRAGELFF.